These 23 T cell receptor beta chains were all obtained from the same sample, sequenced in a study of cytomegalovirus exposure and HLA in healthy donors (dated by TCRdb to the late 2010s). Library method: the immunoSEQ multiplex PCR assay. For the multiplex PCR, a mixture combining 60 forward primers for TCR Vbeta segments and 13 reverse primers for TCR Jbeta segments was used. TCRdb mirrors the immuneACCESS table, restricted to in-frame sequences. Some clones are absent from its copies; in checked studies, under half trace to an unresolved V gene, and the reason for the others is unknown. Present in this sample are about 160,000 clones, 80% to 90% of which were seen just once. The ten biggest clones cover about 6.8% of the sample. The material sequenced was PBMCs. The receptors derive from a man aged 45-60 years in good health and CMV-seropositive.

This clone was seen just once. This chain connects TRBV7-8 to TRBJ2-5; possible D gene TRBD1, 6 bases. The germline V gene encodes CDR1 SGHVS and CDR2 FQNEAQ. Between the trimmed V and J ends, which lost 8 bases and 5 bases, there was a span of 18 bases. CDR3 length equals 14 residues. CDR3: CASSPQGTGETQYF. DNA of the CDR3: TGTGCCAGCTCCCCCCAGGGGACGGGCGAGACCCAGTACTTC.

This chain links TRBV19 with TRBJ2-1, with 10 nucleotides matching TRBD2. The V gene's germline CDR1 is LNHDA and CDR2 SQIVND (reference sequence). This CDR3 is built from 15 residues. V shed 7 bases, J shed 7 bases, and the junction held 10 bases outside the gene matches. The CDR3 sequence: CASNWASGSANEQFF. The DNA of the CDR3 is TGTGCCAGTAATTGGGCTAGCGGGAGTGCAAATGAGCAGTTCTTC.

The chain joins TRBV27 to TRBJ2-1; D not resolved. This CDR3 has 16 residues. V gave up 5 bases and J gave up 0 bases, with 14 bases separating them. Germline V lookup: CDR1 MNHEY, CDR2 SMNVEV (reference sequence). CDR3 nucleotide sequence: TGTGCCAGCAGTCCCTCCCCTTTGAGCTCCTACAATGAGCAGTTCTTC. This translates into CASSPSPLSSYNEQFF.

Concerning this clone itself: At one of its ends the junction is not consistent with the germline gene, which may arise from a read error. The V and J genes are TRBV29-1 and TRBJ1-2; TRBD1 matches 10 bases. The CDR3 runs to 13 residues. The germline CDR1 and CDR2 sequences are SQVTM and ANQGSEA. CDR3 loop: CSVETITGQGISF. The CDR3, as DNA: TGCAGCGTTGAAACTATAACGGGACAGGGGATTTCATTC.

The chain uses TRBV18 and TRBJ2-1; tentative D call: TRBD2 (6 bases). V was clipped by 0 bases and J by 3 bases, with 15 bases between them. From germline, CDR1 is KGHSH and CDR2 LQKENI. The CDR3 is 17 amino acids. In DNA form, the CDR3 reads TGTGCCAGCTCACCACCTTCCATCCGGCGGGACTACAATGAGCAGTTCTTC. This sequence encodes CASSPPSIRRDYNEQFF.

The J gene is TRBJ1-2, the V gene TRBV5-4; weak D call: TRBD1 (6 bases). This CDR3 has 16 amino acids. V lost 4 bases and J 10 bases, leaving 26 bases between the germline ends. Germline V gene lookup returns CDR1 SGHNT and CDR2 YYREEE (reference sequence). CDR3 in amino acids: CASSPWDISLTMDYTF. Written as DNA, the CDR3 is TGTGCCAGCAGCCCCTGGGACATATCTTTAACTATGGACTACACCTTC. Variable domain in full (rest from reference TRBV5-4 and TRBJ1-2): ETGVTQSPTHLIKTRGQQVTLRCSSQSGHNTVSWYQQALGQGPQFIFQYYREEENGRGNFPPRFSGLQFPNYSSELNVNALELDDSALYLCASSPWDISLTMDYTFGSGTRLTVV.

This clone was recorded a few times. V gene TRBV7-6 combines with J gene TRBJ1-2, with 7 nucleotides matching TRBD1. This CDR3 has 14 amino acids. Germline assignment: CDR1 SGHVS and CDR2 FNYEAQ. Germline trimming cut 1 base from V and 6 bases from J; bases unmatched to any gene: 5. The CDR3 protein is CASSLDRGAHGYTF. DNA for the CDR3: TGTGCCAGCAGCTTAGACAGGGGTGCACATGGCTACACCTTC.

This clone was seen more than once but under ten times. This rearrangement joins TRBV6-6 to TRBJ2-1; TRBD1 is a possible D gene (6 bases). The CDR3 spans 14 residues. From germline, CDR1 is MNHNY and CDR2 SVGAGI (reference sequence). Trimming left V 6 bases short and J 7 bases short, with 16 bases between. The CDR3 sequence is CASSPAPDRNEQFF. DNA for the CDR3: TGTGCCAGCAGCCCCGCCCCAGACAGGAATGAGCAGTTCTTC.

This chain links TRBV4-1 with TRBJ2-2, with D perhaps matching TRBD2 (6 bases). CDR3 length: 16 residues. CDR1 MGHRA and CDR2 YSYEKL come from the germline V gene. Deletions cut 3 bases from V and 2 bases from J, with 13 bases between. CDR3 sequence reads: CASSQIQGLNTGELFF. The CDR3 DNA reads TGCGCCAGCAGCCAGATTCAGGGACTTAACACCGGGGAGCTGTTTTTT.

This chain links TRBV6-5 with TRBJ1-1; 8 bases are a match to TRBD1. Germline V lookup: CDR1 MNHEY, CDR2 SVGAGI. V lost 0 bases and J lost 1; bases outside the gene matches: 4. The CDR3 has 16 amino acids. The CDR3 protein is CASSYSWGQANTEAFF. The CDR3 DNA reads TGTGCCAGCAGTTACTCCTGGGGACAGGCGAACACTGAAGCTTTCTTT.

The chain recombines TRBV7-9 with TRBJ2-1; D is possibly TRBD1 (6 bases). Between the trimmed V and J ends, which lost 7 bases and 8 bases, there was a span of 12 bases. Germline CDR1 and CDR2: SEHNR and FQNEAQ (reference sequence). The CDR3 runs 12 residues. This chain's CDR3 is CASINRQDEQFF. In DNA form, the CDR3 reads TGTGCCAGCATCAATAGACAGGATGAGCAGTTCTTC. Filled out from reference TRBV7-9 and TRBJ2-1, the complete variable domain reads DTGVSQNPRHKITKRGQNVTFRCDPISEHNRLYWYRQTLGQGPEFLTYFQNEAQLEKSRLLSDRFSAERPKGSFSTLEIQRTEQGDSAMYLCASINRQDEQFFGPGTRLTVL.

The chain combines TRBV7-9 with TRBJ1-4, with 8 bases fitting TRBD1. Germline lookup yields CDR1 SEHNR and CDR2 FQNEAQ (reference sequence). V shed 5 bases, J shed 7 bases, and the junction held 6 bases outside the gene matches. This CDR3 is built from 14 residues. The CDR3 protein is CASSPRQGLEKLFF. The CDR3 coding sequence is TGTGCCAGCAGCCCCAGACAGGGGCTTGAAAAACTGTTTTTT.

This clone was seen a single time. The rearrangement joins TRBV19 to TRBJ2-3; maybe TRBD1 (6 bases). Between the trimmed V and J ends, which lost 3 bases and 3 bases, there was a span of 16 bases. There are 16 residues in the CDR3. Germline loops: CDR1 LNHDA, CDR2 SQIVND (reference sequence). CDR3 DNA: TGTGCCAGTAGTATTAGGGCCAGGGGTCTGACAGATACGCAGTATTTT. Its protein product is CASSIRARGLTDTQYF.

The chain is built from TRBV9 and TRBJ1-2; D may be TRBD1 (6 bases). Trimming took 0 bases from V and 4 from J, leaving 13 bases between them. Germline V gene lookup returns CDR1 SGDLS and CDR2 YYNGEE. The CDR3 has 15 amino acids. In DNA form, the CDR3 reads TGTGCCAGCAGCGTAGGTGTTGGGACAATCTATGGCTACACCTTC. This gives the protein CASSVGVGTIYGYTF.

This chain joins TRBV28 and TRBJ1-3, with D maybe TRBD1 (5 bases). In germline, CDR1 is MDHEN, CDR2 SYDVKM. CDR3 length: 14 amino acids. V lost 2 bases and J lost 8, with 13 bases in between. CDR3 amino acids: CASSLNRGGDTIYF. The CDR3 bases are TGTGCCAGCAGTTTAAACCGGGGGGGGGACACCATATATTTT.

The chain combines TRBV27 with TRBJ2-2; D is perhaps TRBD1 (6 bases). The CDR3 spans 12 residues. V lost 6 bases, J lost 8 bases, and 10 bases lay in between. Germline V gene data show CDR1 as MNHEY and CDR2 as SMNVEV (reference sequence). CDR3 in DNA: TGTGCCAGCAGGCCAGGGGTAGGGGAGCTGTTTTTT. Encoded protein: CASRPGVGELFF.

The CDR3 nucleotides are TGTGCCAGCAGTCAAGACGTAGCTAGCACAGATACGCAGTATTTT. The encoded protein is CASSQDVASTDTQYF. The V call is TRBV28, the J call TRBJ2-3, with D unresolved. V was clipped by 5 bases and J by 0 bases, with 12 bases between them. The germline CDR1 and CDR2 sequences are MDHEN and SYDVKM. The CDR3 spans 15 residues.

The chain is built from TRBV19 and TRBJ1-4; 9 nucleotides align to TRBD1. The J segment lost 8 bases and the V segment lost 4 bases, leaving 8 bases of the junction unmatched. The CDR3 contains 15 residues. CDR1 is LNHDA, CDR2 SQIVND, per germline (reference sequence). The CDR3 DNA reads TGTGCCAGTAGTAAGGGGGGACAGGGACGAGAAAAACTGTTTTTT. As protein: CASSKGGQGREKLFF.

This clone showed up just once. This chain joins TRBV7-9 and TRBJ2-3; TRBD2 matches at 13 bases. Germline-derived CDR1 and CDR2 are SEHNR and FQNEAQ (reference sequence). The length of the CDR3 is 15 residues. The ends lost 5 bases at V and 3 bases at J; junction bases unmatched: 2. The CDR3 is CASSPTSGGTDTQYF. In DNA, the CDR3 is TGTGCCAGCAGCCCGACTAGCGGGGGGACAGATACGCAGTATTTT. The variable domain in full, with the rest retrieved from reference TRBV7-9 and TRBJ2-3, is DTGVSQNPRHKITKRGQNVTFRCDPISEHNRLYWYRQTLGQGPEFLTYFQNEAQLEKSRLLSDRFSAERPKGSFSTLEIQRTEQGDSAMYLCASSPTSGGTDTQYFGPGTRLTVL.

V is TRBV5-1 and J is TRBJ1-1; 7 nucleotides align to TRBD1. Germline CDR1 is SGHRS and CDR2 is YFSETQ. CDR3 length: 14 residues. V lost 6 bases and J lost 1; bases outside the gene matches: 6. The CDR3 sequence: CASTKGQENTEAFF. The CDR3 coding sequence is TGCGCCAGCACAAAAGGACAGGAGAACACTGAAGCTTTCTTT.

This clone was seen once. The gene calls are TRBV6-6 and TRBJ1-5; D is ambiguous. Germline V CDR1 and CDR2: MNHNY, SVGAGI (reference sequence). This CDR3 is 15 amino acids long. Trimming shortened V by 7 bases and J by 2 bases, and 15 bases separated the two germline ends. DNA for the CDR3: TGTGCCAGCACCGGAGGGAGGGAGGGCAATCAGCCCCAGCATTTT. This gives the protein CASTGGREGNQPQHF.

The CDR3 region is CAISRDYNNNEQFF. CDR3 bases: TGTGCCATCAGCAGGGACTACAATAACAATGAGCAGTTCTTC. This rearrangement joins TRBV10-3 to TRBJ2-1; 7 bases map to TRBD2. J gave up 5 bases and V 6 bases, and 7 bases lay outside the gene matches. Germline lookup yields CDR1 ENHRY and CDR2 SYGVKD. The CDR3 extends over 14 amino acids.

CDR3 sequence: CASSLGRAAFF. In DNA, the CDR3 is TGTGCCAGCAGCTTGGGCAGGGCAGCTTTCTTT. This chain uses TRBV5-6 with TRBJ1-1; possibly TRBD1 for D (5 bases). The CDR3 contains 11 residues. Germline lookup yields CDR1 SGHDT and CDR2 YYEEEE. Between the trimmed V and J ends, which lost 0 bases and 10 bases, there was a span of 7 bases.